This TCR beta chain comes out of a study of blood T cell repertoires in COVID-19. V was trimmed by 7 bases and J by 2 bases, leaving 17 bases between them. This CDR3 is 15 amino acids long. Per the germline V gene, CDR1 is MNHEY and CDR2 is SMNVEV (reference sequence). Profiled with immunoSEQ multiplex PCR; TCRdb holds only in-frame clones, not every one. Altogether 200,000 or so clones are present, roughly 80% being singletons, with the ten largest covering around 7%. The genes are TRBV27 and TRBJ1-1, with D unclear. Input material: PBMCs or T cells enriched from blood (not recorded which). The sequence was collected from a man aged 40-49 years who had recovered from COVID-19. The CDR3 loop is CASTLRRGANTEAFF. CDR3 DNA: TGTGCCAGCACCCTGCGACGGGGTGCTAACACTGAAGCTTTCTTT.